This passage covers 9 T cell receptor beta chains from one sample sequenced in a study of T cell changes during pregnancy in multiple sclerosis. Some clones are missing from TCRdb's copy, which holds only in-frame ones; the method was immunoSEQ multiplex PCR. The sample gives about 68,000 clones, around 92% of which show up once; about 1.5% is in the top ten. The sample was peripheral blood, taken in the second trimester of pregnancy. These receptors were obtained from a female donor in good health, enrolled as a control in a pregnancy study.

The rearrangement links TRBV19 to TRBJ1-3; D may be TRBD1 (5 bases). The germline V gene has CDR1 LNHDA and CDR2 SQIVND (reference sequence). V shed 3 bases and J shed 3 bases, with 12 bases lying between them. The CDR3 consists of 15 residues. CDR3: CASSIPWRGGNTIYF. The DNA of the CDR3 is TGTGCCAGTAGTATCCCGTGGAGGGGTGGAAACACCATATATTTT.

This chain connects TRBV5-4 to TRBJ2-7; 8 bases align to TRBD2. The CDR3 totals 15 residues. Trimming cost V 2 bases and J 3 bases; bases outside gene matches: 7. Germline loops: CDR1 SGHNT, CDR2 YYREEE (reference sequence). CDR3 residues: CASSLLGLAHYEQYF. DNA of the CDR3: TGTGCCAGCAGCTTATTAGGACTAGCCCACTACGAGCAGTACTTC.

This chain connects TRBV30 to TRBJ1-2; a possible D gene is TRBD1 (5 bases). In germline, CDR1 is GTSNPN, CDR2 SVGIG (reference sequence). The CDR3 totals 12 residues. The ends were cut back, 1 base at V and 7 bases at J, with 10 bases in the middle. The CDR3 bases are TGTGCCTGGAGTGATGGGGGGGGTGGCTACACCTTC. This gives the protein CAWSDGGGGYTF. The whole variable domain, filled in from reference TRBV30 and TRBJ1-2, reads SQTIHQWPATLVQPVGSPLSLECTVEGTSNPNLYWYRQAAGRGLQLLFYSVGIGQISSEVPQNLSASRPQDRQFILSSKKLLLSDSGFYLCAWSDGGGGYTFGSGTRLTVV.

The rearrangement links TRBV19 to TRBJ2-1; D is uncertain. Germline CDR1 LNHDA, CDR2 SQIVND (reference sequence). There are 15 residues in the CDR3. The ends were cut back, 9 bases at V and 0 bases at J, with 15 bases in the middle. CDR3 region: CASQTTVSSYNEQFF. CDR3 DNA: TGTGCCAGCCAGACAACTGTTAGCTCCTACAATGAGCAGTTCTTC.

The rearrangement links TRBV18 to TRBJ1-5; 11 bases fit TRBD1. The CDR3 is made up of 14 amino acids. Germline lookup yields CDR1 KGHSH and CDR2 LQKENI. Trimming at V came to 6 bases and at J to 6 bases, leaving 4 bases not matched to a gene. Here the CDR3 reads CASSPGTGGQPQHF. Written as DNA, the CDR3 is TGTGCCAGCTCCCCCGGGACAGGGGGTCAGCCCCAGCATTTT.

This sequence joins TRBV5-1 and TRBJ2-5; TRBD2 is a possible D gene (5 bases). Germline CDR1 SGHRS, CDR2 YFSETQ. V lost 5 bases to trimming and J lost 4 bases, with 12 bases between them. The CDR3 totals 13 residues. CDR3 amino acids: CASRGRGGETQYF. CDR3 DNA sequence: TGCGCCAGCAGAGGGCGCGGAGGAGAGACCCAGTACTTC.

The chain carries TRBV4-1 and TRBJ1-1; tentatively, D is TRBD1 (6 bases). Germline values: CDR1 MGHRA, CDR2 YSYEKL. The ends were cut back, 2 bases at V and 1 base at J, with 14 bases in the middle. This CDR3 spans 16 amino acids. Here the CDR3 reads CASSQQGLFRNTEAFF. CDR3 nucleotides: TGCGCCAGCAGCCAACAGGGGTTATTTAGGAACACTGAAGCTTTCTTT.

This chain links TRBV30 with TRBJ1-1, with D maybe TRBD1 (5 bases). Germline loops: CDR1 GTSNPN, CDR2 SVGIG (reference sequence). Trimming removed 7 bases at V and 1 base at J, with 13 bases between. This CDR3 comprises 13 residues. The CDR3 nucleotides are TGTGCCTTTACGGGACTCACGAACACTGAAGCTTTCTTT. It codes for CAFTGLTNTEAFF.

The sample holds one count of this clone. The chain carries TRBV7-9 and TRBJ2-5; D is unclear. The ends were cut back, 4 bases at V and 2 bases at J, with 14 bases in the middle. Germline-derived CDR1 and CDR2 are SEHNR and FQNEAQ (reference sequence). The CDR3 runs to 15 residues. As DNA, the CDR3 is TGTGCCAGCAGCTCCGCCTTTCAGATTCAAGAGACCCAGTACTTC. This encodes CASSSAFQIQETQYF.